Below are 22 T cell receptor beta chains sequenced from a single sample in a study of T cells in Graves' hyperthyroidism and ophthalmopathy. The source material, RNA transcripts, was used to amplify TCR beta CDR3 regions. HTBI primers were the set used in a first-round RT-PCR of the TCR CDR3. TCRdb passed the multiplex PCR reads through MiXCR, listing each CDR3 protein once. The sample lists a few hundred thousand distinct CDR3 sequences, around 20% occurring once. Source material: blood. The receptors originated from a man between 18 and 35 years old with Graves' hyperthyroidism.

About this clonotype: Being one base from a much bigger clone, this may be a read error. CDR3 nucleotide sequence: TGCGCCAGCAGCCAACACAGATCGGACACTGAAGCTTTCTTT. Protein sequence: CASSQHRSDTEAFF. The chain carries TRBV4-1 and TRBJ1-1; D gene uncertain. Trimming took off 2 bases at V and 3 bases at J, with 10 bases between the two ends. The CDR3 contains 14 residues. The germline CDR1 and CDR2 sequences are MGHRA and YSYEKL.

This clonotype was detected many times. The chain has TRBV2 and TRBJ1-1, with TRBD1 matching 11 bases. Unmatched junction bases numbered 5, after V lost 7 bases and J lost 4 bases. The CDR3 has 14 residues. Germline V gives CDR1 SNHLY, CDR2 FYNNEI. CDR3 nucleotide sequence: TGTGCCAGCACCGGGGACAGGGGGGCCACTGAAGCTTTCTTT. This translates into CASTGDRGATEAFF.

The table lists this clonotype with many counts. In DNA form, the CDR3 reads TGCAGTGCTAGAGATCTCTACCTGGGGAGGAATGCTGAAGCTTTCTTT. Translated, it gives CSARDLYLGRNAEAFF. The chain recombines TRBV20-1 with TRBJ1-1; D not certain. The CDR3 totals 16 residues. Germline CDR1 reads DFQATT; CDR2 reads SNEGSKA (reference sequence). Trimming removed 0 bases from V and 6 bases from J, with 20 bases in between.

Remarks on this clonotype: This may stem from a read error, because a much larger clone lies one nucleotide away. This chain joins TRBV29-1 and TRBJ2-7; 8 bases are shared with TRBD1. The germline V gene encodes CDR1 SQVTM and CDR2 ANQGSEA. This CDR3 comprises 14 residues. V gave up 6 bases and J gave up 1 base; unmatched junction bases: 8. CDR3 DNA sequence: TGCAGCGTCCTCGGGGACAGGAGTTCCTACGAGCAGTACTTC. Its protein product is CSVLGDRSSYEQYF.

On this clonotype itself: This could be a read error, since a much larger clone is one nucleotide away. Since no conserved phenylalanine or tryptophan closes the CDR3, a read error is the likely cause. V is TRBV30 and J is TRBJ1-2; the D gene is possibly TRBD1 (5 bases). Per germline, CDR1 GTSNPN and CDR2 SVGIG (reference sequence). V lost 3 bases, J lost 3 bases, and 29 bases lay in between. This CDR3 region has 19 residues. The CDR3 is CAWSRLGGPVRTKDYGYTY. The CDR3, as DNA: TGTGCCTGGAGCCGTCTGGGGGGACCCGTGAGGACCAAAGACTATGGCTACACCTAC.

There are many counts of this clonotype. The V call is TRBV10-3, the J call TRBJ2-7; 9 bases map to TRBD1. Germline trimming cut 6 bases from V and 5 bases from J; bases unmatched to any gene: 2. From germline, CDR1 is ENHRY and CDR2 SYGVKD. This CDR3 comprises 12 residues. The DNA for the CDR3 is TGTGCCATCAGCACAGGGGGCGACGAGCAGTACTTC. It yields the protein CAISTGGDEQYF.

The rearrangement links TRBV4-1 to TRBJ1-3; no definite D call. Deletions cut 1 base from V and 0 bases from J, with 10 bases between. The germline gives CDR1 MGHRA, CDR2 YSYEKL. This CDR3 spans 16 amino acids. The DNA for the CDR3 is TGCGCCAGCAGCCAAGGTAAAGCCATCTCTGGAAACACCATATATTTT. The encoded protein is CASSQGKAISGNTIYF.

The table lists this clonotype with many counts. This chain joins TRBV6-1 and TRBJ1-5; D is possibly TRBD1 (5 bases). Germline V gene sequence: CDR1 MNHNS, CDR2 SASEGT. Trimming shortened V by 5 bases and J by 0 bases, and 14 bases separated the two germline ends. This CDR3 has 16 residues. The CDR3 region is CASSPQGPYSNQPQHF. CDR3 in DNA: TGTGCCAGCAGTCCCCAGGGACCGTATAGCAATCAGCCCCAGCATTTT.

This clonotype was detected many times. The rearrangement links TRBV15 to TRBJ1-2; the D is unclear. This CDR3 region has 13 residues. V was shortened by 4 bases and J by 8 bases, with 14 bases between the two germline ends. Looked up from germline, CDR1 is LNHNV and CDR2 is YYDKDF (reference sequence). CDR3 DNA sequence: TGTGCCACCAGCACGAGAACCGAGGCCGGCTACACCTTC. It codes for CATSTRTEAGYTF.

This clonotype was detected many times. The CDR3 region has the DNA TGCGCCAGCAGCTTGATTCCAGGGCCCGGGGGTGAAGCTTTCTTT. It yields the protein CASSLIPGPGGEAFF. J is TRBJ1-1 and V is TRBV5-1, with D perhaps TRBD1 (5 bases). Trimming shortened V by 1 base and J by 7 bases, and 17 bases separated the two germline ends. CDR1 is SGHRS and CDR2 is YFSETQ in the germline V gene. The CDR3 has 15 amino acids.

This clonotype was recorded once. One end of the junction varies from germline; a read error may be responsible. The chain couples TRBV6-2 or TRBV6-3 to TRBJ1-1; 7 bases align to TRBD1. Germline V lookup: CDR1 MNHEY, CDR2 SVGEGT. The CDR3 is made up of 14 amino acids. The CDR3, as DNA: TGTGACAGCAGTTACCTGAGGGGGCACGCTGAAGCTTTCTTT. Its translation: CDSSYLRGHAEAFF.

The chain has TRBV20-1 and TRBJ2-7; D not certain. The CDR3 sequence is 14 residues long. V was shortened by 5 bases and J by 6 bases, with 20 bases between the two germline ends. Germline values: CDR1 DFQATT, CDR2 SNEGSKA (reference sequence). CDR3 sequence (DNA): TGCAGTGCTCCGTTCCGACCCGGCGCGCCCGAGCAGTACTTC. This translates into CSAPFRPGAPEQYF.

CDR3 amino acids: CASSLMRGDQETQYF. CDR3 sequence (DNA): TGTGCCAGCAGTTTAATGAGAGGGGACCAAGAGACCCAGTACTTC. This chain links TRBV12-3 or TRBV12-4 with TRBJ2-5, with D possibly being TRBD1 or TRBD2 (5 bases each). This CDR3 has 15 amino acids. V gave up 2 bases and J gave up 0 bases, with 10 bases separating them.

This clonotype occurred many times. The rearrangement uses TRBV11-2 and TRBJ2-5; no definite D call. Germline V gene sequence: CDR1 SGHAT, CDR2 FQNNGV. The CDR3 is 14 amino acids. The germline V and J ends were trimmed by 1 base and 0 bases, with 6 bases remaining between them. CDR3 region: CASSLGRNQETQYF. CDR3 nucleotide sequence: TGTGCCAGCAGCTTAGGACGCAACCAAGAGACCCAGTACTTC.

The sample holds many counts of this clonotype. This chain connects TRBV28 to TRBJ1-1; D gene ambiguous. This CDR3 region has 16 residues. Germline CDR1 and CDR2: MDHEN and SYDVKM. V lost 6 bases to trimming and J lost 0 bases, with 17 bases between them. Here the CDR3 reads CASSPTTRRMNTEAFF. The CDR3 coding sequence is TGTGCCAGCAGCCCTACTACCAGACGGATGAACACTGAAGCTTTCTTT. The full variable domain, rest sourced from reference TRBV28 and TRBJ1-1, is DVKVTQSSRYLVKRTGEKVFLECVQDMDHENMFWYRQDPGLGLRLIYFSYDVKMKEKGDIPEGYSVSREKKERFSLILESASTNQTSMYLCASSPTTRRMNTEAFFGQGTRLTVV.

This clonotype was detected many times. This rearrangement joins TRBV6-2 or TRBV6-3 to TRBJ2-7; TRBD1 agrees at 9 bases. The CDR3 has 14 amino acids. CDR1 and CDR2 from the germline V gene are MNHEY and SVGEGT. Trimming cost V 6 bases and J 5 bases; bases outside gene matches: 8. The DNA of the CDR3 is TGTGCCAGCAGCGTCCGGACAGGGGCCGACGAGCAGTACTTC. Translating gives CASSVRTGADEQYF.

This clonotype has ten or more counts. This chain connects TRBV12-5 to TRBJ1-5, with unresolved D. Germline assignment: CDR1 LGHNT and CDR2 FRNRAP. The CDR3 covers 13 residues. The V end lost 5 bases, the J end lost 3 bases, and 8 bases lay between the germline ends. CDR3 protein: CASGGRINQPQHF. Here the CDR3 DNA reads TGTGCTAGTGGTGGACGGATCAATCAGCCCCAGCATTTT. Filled out from reference TRBV12-5 and TRBJ1-5, the complete variable domain reads DARVTQTPRHKVTEMGQEVTMRCQPILGHNTVFWYRQTMMQGLELLAYFRNRAPLDDSGMPKDRFSAEMPDATLATLKIQPSEPRDSAVYFCASGGRINQPQHFGDGTRLSIL.

This clonotype has a handful of counts. The chain uses TRBV4-1 and TRBJ2-2, with a weak D call TRBD1 (6 bases). V lost 3 bases and J 4 bases, leaving 12 bases between the germline ends. The CDR3 has 15 amino acids. Germline values: CDR1 MGHRA, CDR2 YSYEKL. The CDR3 DNA reads as TGCGCCAGCAGCCACGTAGGGGGAATCACCGGGGAGCTGTTTTTT. It codes for CASSHVGGITGELFF.

The genes are TRBV20-1 and TRBJ1-2, with TRBD1 identical over 11 bases. V lost 1 base and J lost 4; bases outside the gene matches: 5. The CDR3 is made up of 15 amino acids. The germline V gene has CDR1 DFQATT and CDR2 SNEGSKA (reference sequence). This chain's CDR3 is CSARGLGQGVYGYTF. Written as DNA, the CDR3 is TGCAGTGCTAGAGGCCTGGGACAGGGGGTCTATGGCTACACCTTC.

This clonotype has at least ten counts. The rearrangement uses TRBV10-3 and TRBJ2-7; possible D gene TRBD1, 8 bases. Germline V CDR1 and CDR2: ENHRY, SYGVKD. V lost 3 bases, J lost 7 bases, and 13 bases lay in between. The CDR3 spans 13 residues. This chain's CDR3 is CAISEQQGGEQYF. CDR3 nucleotide sequence: TGTGCCATCAGTGAACAACAGGGGGGGGAGCAGTACTTC.

In this sample, this clonotype turned up many times. The rearrangement uses TRBV6-1 and TRBJ2-7; D may match TRBD1 or TRBD2 (5 bases each). CDR3 length: 13 residues. Germline V gene lookup returns CDR1 MNHNS and CDR2 SASEGT. The ends were cut back, 3 bases at V and 3 bases at J, with 9 bases in the middle. The CDR3 DNA reads as TGTGCCAGCAGTGAGGGGGACGGCTACGAGCAGTACTTC. This translates into CASSEGDGYEQYF.

This clonotype was counted at least ten times. J is TRBJ2-3 and V is TRBV9; 10 bases agree with TRBD2. The ends lost 0 bases at V and 6 bases at J; junction bases unmatched: 7. Germline V gene lookup returns CDR1 SGDLS and CDR2 YYNGEE. CDR3 size: 16 residues. CDR3 in amino acids: CASSVGIAGGPDTQYF. The CDR3 DNA sequence: TGTGCCAGCAGCGTAGGAATAGCGGGGGGCCCGGATACGCAGTATTTT.